These 32 T cell receptor beta chains were all obtained from the same sample, sequenced in a study of OX40 agonist ivuxolimab in advanced cancers. Sequencing was performed with immunoSEQ multiplex PCR; in TCRdb, only in-frame clones are kept and a portion is missing. The data show about 69,000 clones, around nine tenths seen once. Specimen: CD4+ or CD8+ T cells sorted from blood, collected in a trial of the OX40 agonist ivuxolimab. All receptors derive from an adult with an advanced solid tumor such as melanoma, head and neck, liver or kidney cancer.

This clone is a singleton in its sample. This chain links TRBV5-6 with TRBJ2-7; D ambiguous. The CDR3 covers 16 residues. Germline loops: CDR1 SGHDT, CDR2 YYEEEE. V was trimmed by 4 bases and J by 2 bases, leaving 19 bases between them. Written as DNA, the CDR3 is TGTGCCAGCAGCCACTGGGATCGCATTTCTACCTACGAGCAGTACTTC. Protein product: CASSHWDRISTYEQYF.

This chain links TRBV6-5 with TRBJ1-1, with 8 bases fitting TRBD1. Germline V gene data show CDR1 as MNHEY and CDR2 as SVGAGI. The CDR3 contains 14 residues. J was trimmed by 5 bases and V by 2 bases; bases with no gene match: 4. The DNA for the CDR3 is TGTGCCAGCAGTTACGGACAGGGTTTGACTGAAGCTTTCTTT. Translation gives CASSYGQGLTEAFF.

The V call is TRBV27, the J call TRBJ2-3; no reliable D call. The CDR3 contains 15 residues. The germline V and J ends were trimmed by 1 base and 3 bases, with 11 bases remaining between them. Germline CDR1 and CDR2: MNHEY and SMNVEV (reference sequence). The CDR3 loop reads CASSLWLRGTDTQYF. Here the CDR3 DNA reads TGTGCCAGCAGTTTATGGCTGCGTGGGACAGATACGCAGTATTTT.

The CDR3 nucleotides read TGTGCCAGCAGCTTAGCAGTTGAGGAGCAGTACTTC. This encodes CASSLAVEEQYF. The chain employs TRBV7-9 and TRBJ2-7; D is unresolved. Trimming removed 0 bases at V and 7 bases at J, with 7 bases between. Germline CDR1 SEHNR, CDR2 FQNEAQ (reference sequence). This CDR3 contains 12 residues.

V usage is TRBV27 and J usage is TRBJ2-1, with D possibly matching TRBD2 (6 bases). Germline lookup yields CDR1 MNHEY and CDR2 SMNVEV (reference sequence). Trimming stripped 0 bases from V and 0 bases from J, with 18 bases between. This CDR3 comprises 19 residues. The CDR3 coding sequence is TGTGCCAGCAGTTTATCTACAGCGGGCCTGCTAAGCTCCTACAATGAGCAGTTCTTC. It yields the protein CASSLSTAGLLSSYNEQFF.

The table lists this clone with a count of one. This chain connects TRBV27 to TRBJ2-5, with D perhaps TRBD2 (6 bases). The J call is doubtful: the DNA matches TRBJ2-7 better. Germline V gene lookup returns CDR1 MNHEY and CDR2 SMNVEV (reference sequence). The CDR3 loop spans 18 amino acids. The CDR3, as DNA: TGTGCCAGCAGTTTATCGGGGCCGTTTGCCGGGAGCTCCTACGAGCAGTACTTC. Amino acid sequence: CASSLSGPFAGSSYEQYF.

This clone is labeled medium-sized. The sample holds other DNA sequences that translate to the same CDR3. The V and J genes are TRBV5-4 and TRBJ2-3, with D possibly called TRBD1 or TRBD2 (6 bases each). Between the trimmed V and J ends, which lost 7 bases and 2 bases, there was a span of 11 bases. Germline CDR1 reads SGHNT; CDR2 reads YYREEE (reference sequence). This CDR3 is 13 amino acids long. The CDR3 DNA reads TGTGCCAGCCCAGGGGAGGCCACAGATACGCAGTATTTT. The encoded protein is CASPGEATDTQYF. Variable domain in full (rest from reference TRBV5-4 and TRBJ2-3): ETGVTQSPTHLIKTRGQQVTLRCSSQSGHNTVSWYQQALGQGPQFIFQYYREEENGRGNFPPRFSGLQFPNYSSELNVNALELDDSALYLCASPGEATDTQYFGPGTRLTVL.

This chain links TRBV25-1 with TRBJ1-1, with 9 nucleotides matching TRBD1. The CDR3 contains 17 residues. Per germline, CDR1 MGHDK and CDR2 SYGVNS. DNA of the CDR3: TGTACACGCCCAGACACAGGGACAGGGCGGATGAACACTGAAGCTTTCTTT. It is translated as CTRPDTGTGRMNTEAFF.

The chain uses TRBV6-4 and TRBJ2-1, with D maybe TRBD2 (7 bases). Germline-derived CDR1 and CDR2 are MRHNA and SNTAGT. There are 14 residues in the CDR3. The ends were cut back, 2 bases at V and 6 bases at J, with 11 bases in the middle. In DNA, the CDR3 is TGTGCCAGCAGTGACGGGGGGGCCTCCAATGAGCAGTTCTTC. This translates into CASSDGGASNEQFF.

This chain uses TRBV5-1 with TRBJ1-5, with D unresolved. The CDR3 extends over 14 amino acids. The germline gives CDR1 SGHRS, CDR2 YFSETQ. Deletions cut 0 bases from V and 2 bases from J, with 6 bases between. CDR3 in DNA: TGCGCCAGCAGCTTGGGTGGTCGCAATCAGCCCCAGCATTTT. This sequence encodes CASSLGGRNQPQHF.

The chain joins TRBV5-6 to TRBJ2-1, with 12 bases fitting TRBD2. The germline V gene has CDR1 SGHDT and CDR2 YYEEEE. Trimming at V came to 3 bases and at J to 8 bases, leaving 15 bases not matched to a gene. The CDR3 extends over 18 amino acids. CDR3 region: CASSSPGLAGNRVDEQFF. The CDR3 DNA sequence: TGTGCCAGCAGCTCCCCAGGACTAGCGGGGAATCGGGTGGATGAGCAGTTCTTC.

The chain couples TRBV5-1 to TRBJ2-5; 9 bases agree with TRBD2. J lost 3 bases, V lost 0 bases, and 3 bases had no gene match. Germline V gives CDR1 SGHRS, CDR2 YFSETQ. The CDR3 is 15 amino acids. The chain's CDR3 is CASSLVVAGEETQYF. As DNA, the CDR3 is TGCGCCAGCAGCTTGGTTGTAGCGGGAGAAGAGACCCAGTACTTC.

CDR3 sequence: CASGQYQETQYF. Here the CDR3 DNA reads TGTGCCAGCGGACAGTACCAAGAGACCCAGTACTTC. The V call is TRBV6-5, the J call TRBJ2-5; tentatively, D is TRBD1 (6 bases). The germline gives CDR1 MNHEY, CDR2 SVGAGI. This CDR3 contains 12 residues. With 8 bases removed from V and 0 bases from J, the gap between germline ends came to 7 bases.

This chain joins TRBV6-6 and TRBJ1-1; D not certain. Trimming took 2 bases from V and 5 from J, leaving 3 bases between them. CDR3 length equals 11 residues. Per the germline V gene, CDR1 is MNHNY and CDR2 is SVGAGI (reference sequence). CDR3 region: CASSYGTEAFF. CDR3 in DNA: TGTGCCAGCAGTTACGGTACTGAAGCTTTCTTT.

This clone occurred a few times. The chain has TRBV30 and TRBJ1-5; D is ambiguous. Trimming cost V 3 bases and J 2 bases, with 11 bases left between them. This CDR3 contains 14 residues. CDR1 and CDR2 from the germline V gene are GTSNPN and SVGIG (reference sequence). In DNA, the CDR3 is TGTGCCTGGAGGTTAGGGCAGGGCAATCAGCCCCAGCATTTT. Translation: CAWRLGQGNQPQHF.

The V call is TRBV5-1, the J call TRBJ2-5; TRBD1 or TRBD2 may be the D gene (5 bases each). The CDR3 consists of 13 residues. Germline loops: CDR1 SGHRS, CDR2 YFSETQ. V dropped 5 bases and J dropped 4 bases, with 12 bases sitting between them. The CDR3 reads CASRYWGSETQYF. The CDR3 nucleotides read TGCGCCAGCAGGTACTGGGGGTCAGAGACCCAGTACTTC.

The chain recombines TRBV9 with TRBJ2-3; the match to TRBD2 covers 14 bases. The CDR3 has 17 residues. Per the germline V gene, CDR1 is SGDLS and CDR2 is YYNGEE. V was pared by 4 bases and J by 2 bases, with 6 bases of the junction left unmatched. The CDR3 is CASSFGLAGGNTDTQYF. CDR3 sequence (DNA): TGTGCCAGCAGCTTCGGACTAGCGGGAGGAAACACAGATACGCAGTATTTT.

This sequence joins TRBV5-1 and TRBJ2-1; 8 bases match TRBD2. Looked up from germline, CDR1 is SGHRS and CDR2 is YFSETQ. Losses at the gene ends were 4 bases for V and 8 bases for J; bases not matched to a gene: 11. The CDR3 runs to 15 residues. CDR3 DNA sequence: TGCGCCAGCAGCCCCCGGAGCGGGGGTGTTGATGAGCAGTTCTTC. Protein product: CASSPRSGGVDEQFF.

This chain links TRBV7-9 with TRBJ2-7; D remains unclear. Trimming shortened V by 6 bases and J by 5 bases, and 8 bases separated the two germline ends. The CDR3 is made up of 11 amino acids. The germline CDR1 and CDR2 sequences are SEHNR and FQNEAQ (reference sequence). The CDR3 DNA is TGTGCCAGCAGTATCGGAAACGAGCAGTACTTC. Translating it yields CASSIGNEQYF.

This clone was counted once. The chain employs TRBV7-9 and TRBJ2-7, with D possibly matching TRBD2 (5 bases). Germline V lookup: CDR1 SEHNR, CDR2 FQNEAQ (reference sequence). There are 15 residues in the CDR3. The germline V and J ends were trimmed by 1 base and 5 bases, with 15 bases remaining between them. The CDR3, as DNA: TGTGCCAGCAGCTTAGTCTTAGGGAGCGTTAACGAGCAGTACTTC. Amino acid sequence: CASSLVLGSVNEQYF.

The gene calls are TRBV15 and TRBJ2-1; TRBD2 matches 14 bases. CDR1 and CDR2 (germline): LNHNV, YYDKDF (reference sequence). The V gene end was trimmed by 1 base and the J gene end by 4 bases; junction bases not matched to a gene: 9. This CDR3 spans 19 amino acids. CDR3 DNA: TGTGCCACCAGCAGAGCAGGGACTAGCGGGAGAGGGGTATACAATGAGCAGTTCTTC. It codes for CATSRAGTSGRGVYNEQFF. Variable domain in full (rest from reference TRBV15 and TRBJ2-1): DAMVIQNPRYQVTQFGKPVTLSCSQTLNHNVMYWYQQKSSQAPKLLFHYYDKDFNNEADTPDNFQSRRPNTSFCFLDIRSPGLGDTAMYLCATSRAGTSGRGVYNEQFFGPGTRLTVL.

The gene calls are TRBV19 and TRBJ2-7; D is uncertain. The length of the CDR3 is 14 residues. Looked up from germline, CDR1 is LNHDA and CDR2 is SQIVND (reference sequence). Deletions cut 1 base from V and 1 base from J, with 8 bases between. The CDR3 protein is CASSIGVGSYEQYF. CDR3 in DNA: TGTGCCAGTAGTATAGGTGTAGGGTCCTACGAGCAGTACTTC. Supplemented by reference TRBV19 and TRBJ2-7, the full variable domain reads DGGITQSPKYLFRKEGQNVTLSCEQNLNHDAMYWYRQDPGQGLRLIYYSQIVNDFQKGDIAEGYSVSREKKESFPLTVTSAQKNPTAFYLCASSIGVGSYEQYFGPGTRLTVT.

In the case of this clone: Germline and junction disagree at one end, which may indicate a read error. The J gene is TRBJ2-2, the V gene TRBV5-5; 9 nucleotides agree with TRBD1. The CDR3 sequence is 16 residues long. Looked up from germline, CDR1 is SGHKS and CDR2 is YYEKEE (reference sequence). The CDR3 nucleotides are TGTGCCGGCAGCTCGGGACAGGGACAACAAGCCGGGGAGCTGTTTTTT. It specifies CAGSSGQGQQAGELFF.

The chain carries TRBV11-1 and TRBJ2-5; D assignment may be TRBD1 or TRBD2 (5 bases each). V was trimmed by 4 bases and J by 1 base, leaving 13 bases between them. CDR3 length equals 15 residues. Germline V gives CDR1 SGHAT, CDR2 FQDESV (reference sequence). CDR3 DNA sequence: TGTGCCAGCAGCTCCTATTCAGGGAGCCAAGAGACCCAGTACTTC. Translating it yields CASSSYSGSQETQYF.

This chain connects TRBV5-6 to TRBJ1-2; maybe TRBD1 (5 bases). Trimming pared 3 bases from V and 7 bases from J, leaving 16 bases between. CDR3 size: 14 residues. Germline assignment: CDR1 SGHDT and CDR2 YYEEEE. In DNA form, the CDR3 reads TGTGCCAGCAGCTGGGGGGGAGACAATAGTGGCTACACCTTC. Its protein is CASSWGGDNSGYTF.

The genes are TRBV5-4 and TRBJ2-7, with D perhaps being TRBD1 or TRBD2 (5 bases each). Trimming took off 4 bases at V and 3 bases at J, with 14 bases between the two ends. The germline V gene has CDR1 SGHNT and CDR2 YYREEE (reference sequence). The CDR3 runs to 14 residues. CDR3 in DNA: TGTGCCAGCAGCAGAGGGGAGAGGGTCTACGAGCAGTACTTC. It translates to CASSRGERVYEQYF.

This rearrangement joins TRBV4-1 to TRBJ2-7, with 10 bases aligning to TRBD1. Per germline, CDR1 MGHRA and CDR2 YSYEKL. The V and J ends lost 4 bases and 3 bases, in that order; junction bases with no gene match: 3. The CDR3 runs 14 residues. CDR3 sequence (DNA): TGCGCCAGCAGCCCCCGGACAGGGGGCTACGAGCAGTACTTC. It encodes CASSPRTGGYEQYF.

The V and J genes are TRBV7-9 and TRBJ2-3; D ambiguous. The CDR3 consists of 10 residues. V lost 1 base and J lost 7, with 0 bases in between. Germline CDR1 reads SEHNR; CDR2 reads FQNEAQ (reference sequence). Here the CDR3 reads CASSLDTQYF. CDR3 in DNA: TGTGCCAGCAGCTTAGATACGCAGTATTTT.

V is TRBV11-3 and J is TRBJ1-1, with TRBD1 identical over 10 bases. This CDR3 spans 14 amino acids. V gave up 5 bases and J gave up 3 bases; unmatched junction bases: 3. Germline V gene data show CDR1 as SGHNT and CDR2 as YENEEA. This chain's CDR3 is CASSPGTGDTEAFF. CDR3 in DNA: TGTGCCAGCAGCCCCGGGACAGGGGACACTGAAGCTTTCTTT.

The chain couples TRBV4-2 to TRBJ1-5, with D uncertain. This CDR3 comprises 13 residues. V dropped 2 bases and J dropped 4 bases, with 6 bases sitting between them. Germline CDR1 and CDR2: LGHNA and YNFKEQ. CDR3 DNA sequence: TGTGCCAGCAGCCAAATGAAAAATCAGCCCCAGCATTTT. Its protein is CASSQMKNQPQHF.

The CDR3 sequence is CSVGLFGTGTTSTDTQYF. In DNA, the CDR3 is TGCAGCGTGGGCCTATTTGGGACAGGCACTACTAGCACAGATACGCAGTATTTT. The rearrangement links TRBV29-1 to TRBJ2-3, with 8 positions matching TRBD1. This CDR3 comprises 18 residues. Losses at the gene ends were 6 bases for V and 0 bases for J; bases not matched to a gene: 17. The germline V gene encodes CDR1 SQVTM and CDR2 ANQGSEA.

This chain uses TRBV28 with TRBJ2-7; D is possibly TRBD2 (6 bases). V was shortened by 5 bases and J by 0 bases, with 8 bases between the two germline ends. The CDR3 consists of 13 residues. Germline lookup yields CDR1 MDHEN and CDR2 SYDVKM. CDR3 nucleotides: TGTGCCAGCAGTACGGGACTCTCCTACGAGCAGTACTTC. This translates into CASSTGLSYEQYF.